The text below deals with one T cell receptor beta chain. CDR3 size: 14 residues. CDR1 is SNHLY and CDR2 is FYNNEI in the germline V gene. The ends were cut back, 5 bases at V and 0 bases at J, with 9 bases in the middle. Unrecorded immune exposure was likely among donors, who were nominally healthy when sampled. This record belongs to a study of cytomegalovirus exposure and HLA in healthy donors. Study-wide background: Out of 170 million or so T cells, an earlier analysis found about 120 million unique TCR beta sequences in total. Among the approximately 400 donors who were genotyped, 81% fell in the genetic ancestry cluster that is associated with self-reported Caucasian donors.

The study ran its PCR with 60 Vbeta and 13 Jbeta primers. Measured with immunoSEQ multiplex PCR; TCRdb has only the in-frame clones, and not every one. The sample contains about 200,000 clones, approximately 80% of which appear only once. The V and J genes are TRBV2 and TRBJ2-3; D is unclear. The sample consisted of PBMCs. The sequence derives from a young man in good health and CMV-seronegative. The CDR3 DNA is TGTGCCAGCAGTCTCGGTGCTAGCACAGATACGCAGTATTTT. Translated: CASSLGASTDTQYF.